Here is one T cell receptor (beta chain) with its context. What this receptor recognizes is not known. No qualities accompany the bases; no much larger clone lies one base away. Including the terminal cysteine and phenylalanine, the CDR3 comprises 15 residues. Only CDR3 DNA remains: 45 bases, in frame from the first base. CDR1 and CDR2 are read off the germline V gene (reference sequence) as MNHEY and SMNVEV. The V end loses 3 bases and the J end loses 0 bases, and a stretch of 8 bases separates them. Genomic DNA was isolated from the sorted cells so that the TCRbeta CDR3 region could be sequenced. The immunoSEQ Assay was used for sequencing of TCRbeta CDR3 regions. Drawn from immuneACCESS, this table holds only the in-frame rearrangements with V and J called that TCRdb kept. Clones are partly lost; checked studies trace under half to an unresolved V gene and leave the rest unexplained. For this sample the table gives 35,000 or so clones, of which roughly 87% were detected only once. Under 20% of the sample rests with the top ten.

This specimen belongs to a study of OX40 agonist ivuxolimab in advanced cancers. Describing the broader study: The costimulatory receptor OX40 (CD134) was targeted by ivuxolimab, a fully human IgG2 agonistic monoclonal antibody. Peripheral TCRbeta sequencing aimed to test whether ivuxolimab altered TCR sequence diversity and caused clonal T-cell expansion. A male proportion of roughly 80% and a mean age of roughly 58 years, ranging from 23 to 79, were recorded for the dose-escalation cohort. Patients were allowed to have had prior anti-PD-1, anti-PD-L1 or anti-CTLA-4 therapy, and roughly 40% of the dose-escalation patients had previously received checkpoint inhibitors. Intravenous ivuxolimab was administered to patients every 2 weeks at six dose levels: 0.01, 0.1, 0.3, 1.5, 3 and 10 mg/kg. The paper covers the monotherapy dose-escalation part of the phase I ivuxolimab trial, which included N ≈ 50 patients. Of the approximately 54 dose-escalation patients, hepatocellular carcinoma was present in about 20, melanoma in roughly 15, renal cell carcinoma in 9 and head and neck cancer in 9. Partial responses occurred in three dose-escalation patients, of whom one had hepatocellular carcinoma and two had cutaneous melanoma.

The paper's findings and limits, for the study overall: Antigen specificity was not determined for the clonally expanded peripheral T cells. Clonal expansion of both CD4+ and CD8+ blood T cells was observed from baseline to week 6 at doses 0.1 to 3.0 mg/kg. After ivuxolimab, CD8+ T cells had more expanded clones than CD4+ T cells on average. In partial responders in the 0.1-3.0 mg/kg groups, normalized peripheral clonal expansion was found to be among the lowest, especially among CD8+ T cells. Low levels of normalized T-cell clonal expansion were also shown by some nonresponding patients.

The trial excluded patients who had a history of autoimmune disease or who were on systemic immunosuppression. Peripheral blood for TCR sequencing was collected from all dose cohorts at baseline, on cycle 4 day 1, and on cycle 7 day 1. Samples came from an open-label, multicenter, first-in-human phase I dose-escalation trial of ivuxolimab. The trial enrolled adults with locally advanced or metastatic head and neck squamous cell, hepatocellular, melanoma or renal cell carcinoma. CD4+ and CD8+ T cells were sorted separately from peripheral blood before TCR sequencing. This specimen was CD4+ or CD8+ T cells sorted from blood, taken in a trial of the OX40 agonist ivuxolimab. Here the chain combines TRBV27 and TRBJ2-2; the D segment cannot be called with confidence. This sequence was found in an adult with an advanced solid tumor such as melanoma, head and neck, liver or kidney cancer. The CDR3 protein: CASSFLPANTGELFF. The sequenced DNA is TGTGCCAGCAGTTTTCTCCCCGCGAACACCGGGGAGCTGTTTTTT.